Below, 22 T cell receptor beta chains from the same sample are listed, as sequenced in a study of blood T cell repertoires in COVID-19. Only in-frame clones appear in the TCRdb table, and some are missing; sequencing was by immunoSEQ multiplex PCR. The data contain about 370,000 clones, 70% to 90% of them singletons. Sequenced material: peripheral blood. These receptors were obtained from a woman aged 25 to 39 with COVID-19, enrolled during active disease.

The gene calls are TRBV29-1 and TRBJ1-1; unclear D gene. The length of the CDR3 is 11 residues. From germline, CDR1 is SQVTM and CDR2 ANQGSEA. V lost 4 bases and J lost 0, with 3 bases in between. The CDR3 DNA is TGCAGCGTTGCTATGAACACTGAAGCTTTCTTT. This sequence encodes CSVAMNTEAFF.

This clone has more than one count but fewer than ten. The rearrangement uses TRBV11-3 and TRBJ1-3; perhaps TRBD1 as D (6 bases). V gave up 5 bases and J gave up 2 bases, with 16 bases separating them. Germline lookup yields CDR1 SGHNT and CDR2 YENEEA. CDR3 size: 16 residues. The CDR3 DNA reads as TGTGCCAGCAGCGGCAGACAGGATTCTACTGGAAACACCATATATTTT. This gives the protein CASSGRQDSTGNTIYF.

The chain is built from TRBV15 and TRBJ2-2; 7 bases line up with TRBD1. The germline gives CDR1 LNHNV, CDR2 YYDKDF (reference sequence). Losses at the gene ends were 5 bases for V and 4 bases for J; bases not matched to a gene: 19. The length of the CDR3 is 19 residues. The DNA of the CDR3 is TGTGCCACCAGCCACCCGAACTTCCAGGGGGTATTGGGCACCGGGGAGCTGTTTTTT. This encodes CATSHPNFQGVLGTGELFF.

The V gene is TRBV6-5, the J gene TRBJ2-1; D gene uncertain. Germline V lookup: CDR1 MNHEY, CDR2 SVGAGI. Trimming stripped 2 bases from V and 6 bases from J, with 5 bases between. The CDR3 spans 12 residues. CDR3 DNA sequence: TGTGCCAGCAGTTACCGGTTCAATGAGCAGTTCTTC. Amino acid sequence: CASSYRFNEQFF.

The chain joins TRBV19 to TRBJ1-5; TRBD1 matches 9 bases. Trimming cost V 3 bases and J 5 bases; bases outside gene matches: 5. Per the germline V gene, CDR1 is LNHDA and CDR2 is SQIVND (reference sequence). The CDR3 is 15 residues long. The CDR3 DNA reads as TGTGCCAGTAGTATTCTACAGGGGGCCGATCAGCCCCAGCATTTT. Translating it yields CASSILQGADQPQHF.

The V and J genes are TRBV9 and TRBJ2-3; weak D call: TRBD2 (6 bases). Germline-derived CDR1 and CDR2 are SGDLS and YYNGEE. The CDR3 loop spans 16 amino acids. Trimming cost V 5 bases and J 1 base, with 17 bases left between them. The CDR3 is CASSLTSGGGTDTQYF. CDR3 sequence (DNA): TGTGCCAGCAGTCTGACCTCGGGCGGGGGCACAGATACGCAGTATTTT. Combining the CDR3 with reference TRBV9 and TRBJ2-3 gives the whole variable domain DSGVTQTPKHLITATGQRVTLRCSPRSGDLSVYWYQQSLDQGLQFLIQYYNGEERAKGNILERFSAQQFPDLHSELNLSSLELGDSALYFCASSLTSGGGTDTQYFGPGTRLTVL.

This chain links TRBV12-3 or TRBV12-4 with TRBJ2-3; D remains ambiguous. V lost 2 bases, J lost 4 bases, and 4 bases lay in between. CDR3 length equals 12 residues. The CDR3 DNA reads TGTGCCAGCAGTTTAAACTCAGATACGCAGTATTTT. This codes for CASSLNSDTQYF.

V gene TRBV2 combines with J gene TRBJ2-7, with 7 bases lining up with TRBD2. CDR1 and CDR2 from the germline V gene are SNHLY and FYNNEI. The V gene end was trimmed by 6 bases and the J gene end by 1 base; junction bases not matched to a gene: 3. The length of the CDR3 is 13 residues. Written as DNA, the CDR3 is TGTGCCAGCAGCTACGGGGGGTCCTACGAGCAGTACTTC. It codes for CASSYGGSYEQYF.

This clone was recorded a few times. The V and J genes are TRBV18 and TRBJ2-6, with D tentatively TRBD2 (6 bases). Germline V lookup: CDR1 KGHSH, CDR2 LQKENI. The CDR3 has 19 amino acids. Deletions cut 2 bases from V and 0 bases from J, with 17 bases between. CDR3 nucleotide sequence: TGTGCCAGCTCACCAAGGGAGGCAGCCGCTAACTCTGGGGCCAACGTCCTGACTTTC. Translated: CASSPREAAANSGANVLTF.

The chain recombines TRBV4-3 with TRBJ1-1, with 12 bases matching TRBD1. Looked up from germline, CDR1 is LGHNA and CDR2 is YSLEER. This CDR3 has 15 residues. V shed 3 bases, J shed 7 bases, and the junction held 6 bases outside the gene matches. DNA of the CDR3: TGCGCCAGCAGCCAGGCCGGGACAGGGGGCATTGAAGCTTTCTTT. This gives the protein CASSQAGTGGIEAFF.

This chain connects TRBV27 to TRBJ1-4; 9 nucleotides line up with TRBD1. Germline V gives CDR1 MNHEY, CDR2 SMNVEV (reference sequence). The ends lost 4 bases at V and 3 bases at J; junction bases unmatched: 12. The CDR3 loop spans 18 amino acids. The CDR3 reads CASSSPTGGSRANEKLFF. DNA for the CDR3: TGTGCCAGCAGTTCCCCAACAGGGGGCAGTCGGGCTAATGAAAAACTGTTTTTT.

The chain carries TRBV4-3 and TRBJ2-1; maybe TRBD1 (5 bases). The CDR3 totals 14 residues. V lost 0 bases and J 4 bases, leaving 7 bases between the germline ends. The germline CDR1 and CDR2 sequences are LGHNA and YSLEER. The CDR3 DNA is TGCGCCAGCAGCCAAGACCAGGGTTACAATGAGCAGTTCTTC. Amino acids: CASSQDQGYNEQFF.

The chain carries TRBV9 and TRBJ2-2; 8 bases line up with TRBD1. The CDR3 has 16 amino acids. V lost 4 bases and J lost 5; bases outside the gene matches: 10. The germline CDR1 and CDR2 sequences are SGDLS and YYNGEE. CDR3 DNA: TGTGCCAGCAGCCCCAGGCAGGGGGCGTTGACCGGGGAGCTGTTTTTT. Residues: CASSPRQGALTGELFF.

As concerns this clone: Other DNA sequences within the sample encode an identical CDR3. This chain joins TRBV4-3 and TRBJ2-3; 7 nucleotides align to TRBD1. J lost 4 bases, V lost 0 bases, and 4 bases had no gene match. This CDR3 has 15 amino acids. CDR1 and CDR2 from the germline V gene are LGHNA and YSLEER. CDR3 coding DNA: TGCGCCAGCAGCCAAGATCTTCAGGGGGCAGATACGCAGTATTTT. As protein: CASSQDLQGADTQYF.

The chain couples TRBV24-1 to TRBJ2-4, with D possibly being TRBD2 (6 bases). This CDR3 is built from 13 residues. V lost 12 bases and J lost 3, with 14 bases in between. Germline V CDR1 and CDR2: KGHDR, SFDVKD. The DNA for the CDR3 is TGTGCCGTCCCGGGGGTAGTCAAAAACATTCAGTACTTC. Protein product: CAVPGVVKNIQYF.

On this clone: This specimen includes other DNA sequences encoding the same CDR3. The chain links TRBV30 to TRBJ1-4; the D is unclear. Looked up from germline, CDR1 is GTSNPN and CDR2 is SVGIG (reference sequence). Trimming took off 2 bases at V and 7 bases at J, with 5 bases between the two ends. This CDR3 spans 11 amino acids. The DNA of the CDR3 is TGTGCCTGGAGTTCGGGTGAAAAACTGTTTTTT. Translating it yields CAWSSGEKLFF.

The chain carries TRBV18 and TRBJ2-7; TRBD1 is a possible D gene (5 bases). V was pared by 0 bases and J by 2 bases, with 17 bases between. Germline CDR1 is KGHSH and CDR2 is LQKENI. The CDR3 is 17 residues long. CDR3 sequence: CASSPPNFLDSPYEQYF. The CDR3, as DNA: TGTGCCAGCTCACCACCGAACTTCCTCGACAGCCCCTACGAGCAGTACTTC.

This sequence joins TRBV10-3 and TRBJ1-3; 9 bases are shared with TRBD1. Losses at the gene ends were 4 bases for V and 0 bases for J; bases not matched to a gene: 7. CDR1 is ENHRY and CDR2 is SYGVKD in the germline V gene. This CDR3 spans 17 amino acids. CDR3 region: CAISATGTGTSGNTIYF. The DNA for the CDR3 is TGTGCCATCAGTGCCACCGGGACAGGGACCTCTGGAAACACCATATATTTT.

This chain joins TRBV12-5 and TRBJ1-6; tentative D call: TRBD1 (5 bases). CDR3 length equals 15 residues. Germline values: CDR1 LGHNT, CDR2 FRNRAP. Trimming pared 1 base from V and 7 bases from J, leaving 11 bases between. The CDR3 spells CASGLEGWRNSPLHF. The CDR3 DNA reads as TGTGCTAGTGGTTTGGAGGGGTGGCGAAATTCACCCCTCCACTTT.

This chain links TRBV5-5 with TRBJ2-3; D remains ambiguous. Per the germline V gene, CDR1 is SGHKS and CDR2 is YYEKEE (reference sequence). CDR3 length: 14 amino acids. V was pared by 7 bases and J by 4 bases, with 16 bases between. The CDR3 here is CASALMVRADTQYF. Here the CDR3 DNA reads TGTGCCAGCGCTTTAATGGTACGGGCAGATACGCAGTATTTT.

CDR3 in DNA: TGTGCCAGCAGTTACGGGAGAGACAGCCTAGAGACCCAGTACTTC. It codes for CASSYGRDSLETQYF. The chain couples TRBV28 to TRBJ2-5, with D perhaps TRBD2 (6 bases). CDR1 is MDHEN, CDR2 SYDVKM, per germline. This CDR3 spans 15 amino acids. The V end was cut by 4 bases, the J end by 4 bases, with 16 bases between.

The chain couples TRBV28 to TRBJ2-1, with D tentatively TRBD2 (6 bases). Germline V gene lookup returns CDR1 MDHEN and CDR2 SYDVKM. The CDR3 is 17 residues long. Trimming removed 4 bases at V and 2 bases at J, with 18 bases between. The CDR3 protein is CASSSRGAGIPYNEQFF. CDR3 bases: TGTGCCAGCAGTTCCCGAGGGGCGGGGATCCCCTACAATGAGCAGTTCTTC.